This T cell receptor beta chain came from a study of blood T cell repertoires in COVID-19. About the study: The United States, Italy and Spain provided the acute and convalescent COVID-19 samples.

Per the authors' pipeline: Researchers report that nucleated cell counts were estimated from reference gene primer amplification. Produced via immunoSEQ multiplex PCR; TCRdb's table is partial and in-frame only. D and trimming were read from the DNA, whereas the V and J calls and clone size are those reported in that table. The sample has about 430,000 clones; roughly nine tenths are singletons. Each participant's cohort was designated according to participant-reported clinical history. Two negative PCRs, clearance, or symptom resolution characterized the recovered Cohort 3 donors. Germline V gene data show CDR1 as MDHEN and CDR2 as SYDVKM. CDR3 length: 15 amino acids. Trimming took 3 bases from V and 4 from J; bases not matched to a gene: 6.

V and J are TRBV28 and TRBJ1-1; TRBD1 matches 9 bases. Sequenced material: PBMCs or T cells enriched from blood (not recorded which). This clonotype originated in a man aged 30 to 39 who had recovered from COVID-19. CDR3 bases: TGTGCCAGCAGTTTGGCCGGGACAGGGATCACTGAAGCTTTCTTT. Its protein is CASSLAGTGITEAFF. Full variable domain (outside the CDR3, taken from reference TRBV28 and TRBJ1-1): DVKVTQSSRYLVKRTGEKVFLECVQDMDHENMFWYRQDPGLGLRLIYFSYDVKMKEKGDIPEGYSVSREKKERFSLILESASTNQTSMYLCASSLAGTGITEAFFGQGTRLTVV.